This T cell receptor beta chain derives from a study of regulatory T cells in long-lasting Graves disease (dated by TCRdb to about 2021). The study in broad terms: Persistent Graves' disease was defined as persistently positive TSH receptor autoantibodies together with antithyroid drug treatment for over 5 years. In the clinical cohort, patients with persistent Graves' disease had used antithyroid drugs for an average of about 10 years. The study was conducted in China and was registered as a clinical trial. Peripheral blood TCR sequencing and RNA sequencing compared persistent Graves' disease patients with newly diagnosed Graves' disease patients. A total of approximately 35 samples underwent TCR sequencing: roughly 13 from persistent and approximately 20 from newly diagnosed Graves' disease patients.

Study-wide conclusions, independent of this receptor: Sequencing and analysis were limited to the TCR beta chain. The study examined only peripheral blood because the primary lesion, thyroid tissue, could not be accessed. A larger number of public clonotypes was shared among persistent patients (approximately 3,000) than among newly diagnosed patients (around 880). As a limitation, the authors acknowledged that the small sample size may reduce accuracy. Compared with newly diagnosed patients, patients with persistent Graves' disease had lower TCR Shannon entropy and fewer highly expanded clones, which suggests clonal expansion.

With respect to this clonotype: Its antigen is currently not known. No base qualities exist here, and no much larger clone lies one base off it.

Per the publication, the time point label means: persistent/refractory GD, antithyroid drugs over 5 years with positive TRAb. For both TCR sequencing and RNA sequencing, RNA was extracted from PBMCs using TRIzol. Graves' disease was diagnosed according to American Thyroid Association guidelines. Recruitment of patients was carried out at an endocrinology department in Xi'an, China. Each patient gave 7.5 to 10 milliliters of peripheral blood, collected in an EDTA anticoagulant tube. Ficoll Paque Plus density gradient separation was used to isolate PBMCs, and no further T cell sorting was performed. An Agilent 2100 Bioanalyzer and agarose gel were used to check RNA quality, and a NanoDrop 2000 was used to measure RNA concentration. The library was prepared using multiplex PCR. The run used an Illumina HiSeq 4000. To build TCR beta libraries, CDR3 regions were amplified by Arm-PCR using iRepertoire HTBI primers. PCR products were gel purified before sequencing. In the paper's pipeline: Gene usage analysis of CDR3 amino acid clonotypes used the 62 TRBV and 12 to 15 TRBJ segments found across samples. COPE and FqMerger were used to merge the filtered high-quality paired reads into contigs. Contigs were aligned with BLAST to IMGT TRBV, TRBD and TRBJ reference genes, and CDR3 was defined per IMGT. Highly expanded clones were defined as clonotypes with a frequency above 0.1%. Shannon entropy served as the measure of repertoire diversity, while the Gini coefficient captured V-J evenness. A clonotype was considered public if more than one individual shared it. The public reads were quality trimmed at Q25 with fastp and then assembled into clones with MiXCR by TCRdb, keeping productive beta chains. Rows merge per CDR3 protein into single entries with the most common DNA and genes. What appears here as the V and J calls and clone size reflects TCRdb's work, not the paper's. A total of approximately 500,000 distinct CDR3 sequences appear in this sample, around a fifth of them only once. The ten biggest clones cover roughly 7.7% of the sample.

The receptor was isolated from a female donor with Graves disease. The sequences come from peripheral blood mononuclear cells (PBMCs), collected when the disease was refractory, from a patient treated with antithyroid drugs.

The DNA sequence is TGCAGCGTTGGGGGACTTCCCGGGGGGGAGACCCAGTACTTC. Its coded protein is CSVGGLPGGETQYF. The chain is made from TRBV29-1 and TRBJ2-3; 7 central nucleotides agree with TRBD2. The end of the DNA aligns better with TRBJ2-5, so the J call may be wrong. The CDR3 covers 14 residues, taking in both the cysteine and the phenylalanine. Only the CDR3 portion is preserved as DNA: 42 bases, with reading frame beginning at the first base. The germline V gene supplies CDR1 SQVTM and CDR2 ANQGSEA.